Reported below is one T cell receptor (beta chain). Different DNA sequences within this sample yield the same CDR3. This record belongs to a study of OX40 agonist ivuxolimab in advanced cancers. Germline V CDR1 and CDR2: LNHDA, SQIVND (reference sequence). CDR3 length equals 13 residues. V was cut by 3 bases and J by 2 bases, with 8 bases left in between. Method: immunoSEQ multiplex PCR; TCRdb's copy keeps in-frame clones and lacks some. Of over 95,000 clones in the sample, about 90% were seen once. The chain combines TRBV19 with TRBJ2-7, with D unclear. The specimen comprised CD4+ or CD8+ T cells sorted from blood, sampled in a trial of the OX40 agonist ivuxolimab. The clonotype originates from an adult with an advanced solid tumor such as melanoma, head and neck, liver or kidney cancer. Here the CDR3 DNA reads TGTGCCAGTAGTATCGACGGCGCCTACGAGCAGTACTTC. Its translation is CASSIDGAYEQYF.